This T cell receptor (beta chain) was identified in a study of shared clonotypes between healthy human individuals. Study-level results: Clonotype sharing levels among donors were expected to vary with sequencing depth. Shared clonotypes across all four donors exceeded non-shared ones in generation probability.

Sequencing was performed with immunoSEQ multiplex PCR; in TCRdb, only in-frame clones are kept and a portion is missing. The sample has some 2,500,000 clones, 85% to 95% seen once. With regard to this clone: Its antigen remains unknown.

Germline V gene lookup returns CDR1 SGHDT and CDR2 YYEEEE. The CDR3 has 15 residues. V dropped 4 bases and J dropped 0 bases, with 10 bases sitting between them. This clonotype was obtained from a man aged 18 to 29 in good health. Some clones in this sample may be carry-over from other donors' samples. This chain links TRBV5-6 with TRBJ2-2; D is unresolved. Input material: naive CD4+ T cells from PBMCs. The subset was: CD45RA+ positively selected. The CDR3 DNA follows: TGTGCCAGCAGCGCCCCTAGAACGAACACCGGGGAGCTGTTTTTT. The encoded protein is CASSAPRTNTGELFF.